The 7 T cell receptor beta chains below come from one sample, sequenced in a study of shared clonotypes between healthy human individuals. Sequencing used immunoSEQ multiplex PCR; TCRdb keeps in-frame clones, though not all of them. The sample lists a few million clones, 93% seen once, with under 0.45% in the top ten. Sequences were obtained from naive CD4+ T cells from PBMCs. The sample's subset: CD45RA+ positively selected. The receptors were gathered from a man aged 18 to 29 in good health. Some clones in this sample may be carry-over from other donors' samples.

The gene calls are TRBV30 and TRBJ2-7; the D gene is possibly TRBD1 (6 bases). Germline CDR1 GTSNPN, CDR2 SVGIG (reference sequence). CDR3 length: 14 residues. Trimming removed 4 bases from V and 3 bases from J, with 16 bases in between. In DNA, the CDR3 is TGTGCCTGGACCAGACCGGACAGACTCTACGAGCAGTACTTC. Protein sequence: CAWTRPDRLYEQYF. The variable domain in full, with the rest retrieved from reference TRBV30 and TRBJ2-7, is SQTIHQWPATLVQPVGSPLSLECTVEGTSNPNLYWYRQAAGRGLQLLFYSVGIGQISSEVPQNLSASRPQDRQFILSSKKLLLSDSGFYLCAWTRPDRLYEQYFGPGTRLTVT.

The chain uses TRBV15 and TRBJ1-5; 10 bases align to TRBD1. Germline V lookup: CDR1 LNHNV, CDR2 YYDKDF (reference sequence). With 5 bases clipped from V and 6 bases from J, the junction kept 4 bases outside the gene matches. CDR3 length equals 14 residues. In DNA, the CDR3 is TGTGCCACCAGCCCGGGACAGGGGACTCAGCCCCAGCATTTT. Translation: CATSPGQGTQPQHF.

V and J are TRBV9 and TRBJ2-6; a weak D match, TRBD2 (8 bases). Trimming cost V 4 bases and J 0 bases, with 17 bases left between them. The CDR3 runs 18 residues. The germline V gene encodes CDR1 SGDLS and CDR2 YYNGEE. Here the CDR3 DNA reads TGTGCCAGCAGCCCCCGGGAGGGGGCCTACTCTGGGGCCAACGTCCTGACTTTC. Translating gives CASSPREGAYSGANVLTF.

The DNA for the CDR3 is TGCGCCAGCAGCCAAACTAGCGGAGCCTACGAGCAGTACTTC. Protein: CASSQTSGAYEQYF. This chain uses TRBV5-1 with TRBJ2-5; 8 nucleotides agree with TRBD2. Matching the DNA end better, TRBJ2-7 makes the J call doubtful. Looked up from germline, CDR1 is SGHRS and CDR2 is YFSETQ. The CDR3 is 14 amino acids.

The V call is TRBV7-9, the J call TRBJ2-7, with TRBD1 matching over 9 bases. Germline V CDR1 and CDR2: SEHNR, FQNEAQ (reference sequence). The trim removed 6 bases at V and 3 bases at J, leaving 12 bases unmatched. The CDR3 is 16 amino acids. The CDR3 here is CASSPRRGTGIYEQYF. CDR3 sequence (DNA): TGTGCCAGCAGTCCTCGCCGGGGGACAGGGATCTACGAGCAGTACTTC.

The rearrangement joins TRBV4-1 to TRBJ2-6, with 9 bases that match TRBD2. In germline, CDR1 is MGHRA, CDR2 YSYEKL. With 4 bases clipped from V and 0 bases from J, the junction kept 10 bases outside the gene matches. The CDR3 has 19 residues. In DNA form, the CDR3 reads TGCGCCAGCAGCCCCGAGGCGGGAGGGACCCTCTCTGGGGCCAACGTCCTGACTTTC. Amino acid sequence: CASSPEAGGTLSGANVLTF.

V usage is TRBV29-1 and J usage is TRBJ2-1; perhaps TRBD2 as D (6 bases). V was shortened by 4 bases and J by 10 bases, with 17 bases between the two germline ends. Germline-derived CDR1 and CDR2 are SQVTM and ANQGSEA. The CDR3 contains 13 residues. The DNA for the CDR3 is TGCAGCGTTGGGGGGGAAATCGGGACGGAGCAGTTCTTC. Translating gives CSVGGEIGTEQFF.